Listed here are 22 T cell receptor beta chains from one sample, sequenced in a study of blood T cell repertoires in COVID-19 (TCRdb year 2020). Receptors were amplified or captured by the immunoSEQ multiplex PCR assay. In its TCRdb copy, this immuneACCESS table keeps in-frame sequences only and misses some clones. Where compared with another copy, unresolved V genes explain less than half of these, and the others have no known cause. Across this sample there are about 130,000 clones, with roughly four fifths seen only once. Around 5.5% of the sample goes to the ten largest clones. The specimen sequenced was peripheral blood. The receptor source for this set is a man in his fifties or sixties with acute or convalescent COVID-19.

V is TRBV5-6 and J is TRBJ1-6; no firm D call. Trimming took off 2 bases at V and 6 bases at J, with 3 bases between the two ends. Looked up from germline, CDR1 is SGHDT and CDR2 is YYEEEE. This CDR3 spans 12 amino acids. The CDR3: CASSFRNSPLHF. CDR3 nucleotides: TGTGCCAGCAGCTTCCGTAATTCACCCCTCCACTTT.

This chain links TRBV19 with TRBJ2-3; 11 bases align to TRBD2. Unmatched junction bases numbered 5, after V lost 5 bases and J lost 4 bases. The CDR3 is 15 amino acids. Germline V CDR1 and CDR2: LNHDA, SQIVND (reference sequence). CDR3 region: CASSSTSGDADTQYF. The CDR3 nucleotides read TGTGCCAGTAGTTCGACTAGCGGGGACGCAGATACGCAGTATTTT.

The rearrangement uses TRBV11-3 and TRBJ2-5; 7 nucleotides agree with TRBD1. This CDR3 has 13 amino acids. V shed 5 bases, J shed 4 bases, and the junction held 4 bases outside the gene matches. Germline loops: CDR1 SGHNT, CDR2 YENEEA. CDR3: CASSPPGGETQYF. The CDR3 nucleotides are TGTGCCAGCAGCCCCCCAGGGGGAGAGACCCAGTACTTC.

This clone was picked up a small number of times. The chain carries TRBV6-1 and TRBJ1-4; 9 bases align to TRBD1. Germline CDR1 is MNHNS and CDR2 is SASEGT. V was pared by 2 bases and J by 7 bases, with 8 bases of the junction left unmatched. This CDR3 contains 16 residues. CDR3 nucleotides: TGTGCCAGCAGTGAACGGACCGGGACAGGGACTGAAAAACTGTTTTTT. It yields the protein CASSERTGTGTEKLFF.

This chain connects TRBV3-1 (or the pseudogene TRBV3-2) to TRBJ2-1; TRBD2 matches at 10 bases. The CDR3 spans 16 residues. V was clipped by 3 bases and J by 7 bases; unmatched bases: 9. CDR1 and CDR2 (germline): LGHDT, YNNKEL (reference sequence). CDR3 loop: CASSHQLAGNKNEQFF. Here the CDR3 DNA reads TGTGCCAGCAGCCACCAACTAGCGGGGAATAAGAATGAGCAGTTCTTC.

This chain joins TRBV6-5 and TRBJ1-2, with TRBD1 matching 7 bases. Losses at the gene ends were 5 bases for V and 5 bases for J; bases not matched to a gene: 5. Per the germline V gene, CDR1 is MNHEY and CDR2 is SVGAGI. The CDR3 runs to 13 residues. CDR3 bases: TGTGCCAGCAGTCCAACAGGGGATTATGGCTACACCTTC. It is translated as CASSPTGDYGYTF.

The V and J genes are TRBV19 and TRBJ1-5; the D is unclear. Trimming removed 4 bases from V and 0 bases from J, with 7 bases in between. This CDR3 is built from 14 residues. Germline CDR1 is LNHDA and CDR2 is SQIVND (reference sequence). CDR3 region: CASSNARSNQPQHF. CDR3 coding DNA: TGTGCCAGTAGTAACGCGCGTAGCAATCAGCCCCAGCATTTT.

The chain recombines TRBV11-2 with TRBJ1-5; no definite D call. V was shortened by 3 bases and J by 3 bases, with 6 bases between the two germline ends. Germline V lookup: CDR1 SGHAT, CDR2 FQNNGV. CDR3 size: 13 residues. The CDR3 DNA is TGTGCCAGCAGCTTGAGGCACAATCAGCCCCAGCATTTT. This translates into CASSLRHNQPQHF. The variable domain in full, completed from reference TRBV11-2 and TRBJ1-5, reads EAGVAQSPRYKIIEKRQSVAFWCNPISGHATLYWYQQILGQGPKLLIQFQNNGVVDDSQLPKDRFSAERLKGVDSTLKIQPAKLEDSAVYLCASSLRHNQPQHFGDGTRLSIL.

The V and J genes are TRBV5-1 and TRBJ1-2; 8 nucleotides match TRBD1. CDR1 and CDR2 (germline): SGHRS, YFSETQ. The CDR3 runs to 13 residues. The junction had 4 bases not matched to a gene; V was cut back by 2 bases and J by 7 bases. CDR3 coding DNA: TGCGCCAGCAGCTTCGGACAGGGTCTTGGCTACACCTTC. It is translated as CASSFGQGLGYTF.

The CDR3 DNA sequence: TGCGCCAGCAGTGAGTCTGGCAGAAATCAGCCCCAGCATTTT. Its protein is CASSESGRNQPQHF. V gene TRBV10-2 combines with J gene TRBJ1-5; D unresolved. Deletions cut 0 bases from V and 4 bases from J, with 7 bases between. Germline CDR1 reads WSHSY; CDR2 reads SAAADI. This CDR3 has 14 amino acids.

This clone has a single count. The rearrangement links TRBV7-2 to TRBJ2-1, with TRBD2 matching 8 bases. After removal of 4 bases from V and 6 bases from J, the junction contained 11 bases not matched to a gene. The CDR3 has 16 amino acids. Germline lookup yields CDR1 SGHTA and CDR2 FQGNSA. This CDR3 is CASSSRYSGVANEQFF. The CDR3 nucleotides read TGTGCCAGCAGCTCCCGTTATAGCGGGGTTGCCAATGAGCAGTTCTTC.

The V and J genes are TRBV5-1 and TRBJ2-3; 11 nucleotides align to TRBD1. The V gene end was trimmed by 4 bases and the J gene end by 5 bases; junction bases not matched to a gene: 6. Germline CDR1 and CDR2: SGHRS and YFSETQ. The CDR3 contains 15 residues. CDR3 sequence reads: CASSPRTGGEDTQYF. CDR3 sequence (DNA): TGCGCCAGCAGCCCTCGGACAGGGGGCGAAGATACGCAGTATTTT.

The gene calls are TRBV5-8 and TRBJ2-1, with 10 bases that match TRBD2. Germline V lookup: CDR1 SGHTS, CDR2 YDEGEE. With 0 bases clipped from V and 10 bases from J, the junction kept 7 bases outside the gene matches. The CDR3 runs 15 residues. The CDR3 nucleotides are TGTGCCAGCAGCTTGGTTCTAGCGGGAGTTAGGGAGCAGTTCTTC. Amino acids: CASSLVLAGVREQFF.

The CDR3 spells CASSTGFRYEQYF. Here the CDR3 DNA reads TGTGCCAGTAGCACAGGGTTTCGCTACGAGCAGTACTTC. The chain combines TRBV19 with TRBJ2-7, with D perhaps matching TRBD1 (6 bases). CDR1 LNHDA and CDR2 SQIVND come from the germline V gene (reference sequence). Trimming took off 6 bases at V and 3 bases at J, with 12 bases between the two ends. There are 13 residues in the CDR3. Variable domain in full (rest from reference TRBV19 and TRBJ2-7): DGGITQSPKYLFRKEGQNVTLSCEQNLNHDAMYWYRQDPGQGLRLIYYSQIVNDFQKGDIAEGYSVSREKKESFPLTVTSAQKNPTAFYLCASSTGFRYEQYFGPGTRLTVT.

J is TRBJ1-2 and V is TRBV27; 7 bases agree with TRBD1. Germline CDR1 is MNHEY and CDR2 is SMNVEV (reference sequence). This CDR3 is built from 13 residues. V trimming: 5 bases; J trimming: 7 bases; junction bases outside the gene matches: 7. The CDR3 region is CASSLEGAGGYTF. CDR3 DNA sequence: TGTGCCAGCAGTCTAGAGGGGGCAGGTGGCTACACCTTC.

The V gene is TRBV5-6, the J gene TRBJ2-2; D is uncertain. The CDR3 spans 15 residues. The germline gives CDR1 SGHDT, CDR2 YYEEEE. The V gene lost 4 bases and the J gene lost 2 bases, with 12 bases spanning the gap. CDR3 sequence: CASSLDGANTGELFF. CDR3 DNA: TGTGCCAGCAGCCTAGACGGAGCTAACACCGGGGAGCTGTTTTTT.

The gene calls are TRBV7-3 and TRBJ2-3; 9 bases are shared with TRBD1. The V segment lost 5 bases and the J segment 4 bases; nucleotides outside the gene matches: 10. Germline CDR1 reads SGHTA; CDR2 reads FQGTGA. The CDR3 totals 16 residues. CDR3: CASSRNNRGLPDTQYF. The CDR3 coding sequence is TGTGCCAGCAGCCGAAATAACAGGGGGCTGCCAGATACGCAGTATTTT.

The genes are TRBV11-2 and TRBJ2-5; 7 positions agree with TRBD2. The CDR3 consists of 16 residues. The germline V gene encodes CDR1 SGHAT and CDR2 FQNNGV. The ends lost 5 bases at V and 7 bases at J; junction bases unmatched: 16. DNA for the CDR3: TGTGCCAGCAGCGGACGAGGGCTGGTAACGGGAGGGACCCAGTACTTC. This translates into CASSGRGLVTGGTQYF.

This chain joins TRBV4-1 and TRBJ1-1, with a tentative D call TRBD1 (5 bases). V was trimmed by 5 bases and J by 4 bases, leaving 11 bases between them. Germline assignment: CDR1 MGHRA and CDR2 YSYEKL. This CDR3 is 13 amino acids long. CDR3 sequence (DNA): TGCGCCAGCAGCACACAGGAGAGCACTGAAGCTTTCTTT. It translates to CASSTQESTEAFF.

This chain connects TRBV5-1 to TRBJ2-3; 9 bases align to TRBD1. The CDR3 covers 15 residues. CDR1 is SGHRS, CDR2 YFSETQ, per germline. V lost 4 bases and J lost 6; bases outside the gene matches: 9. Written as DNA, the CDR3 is TGCGCCAGCAGCCCCGGGACAGGGTGGGCCGATACGCAGTATTTT. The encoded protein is CASSPGTGWADTQYF.

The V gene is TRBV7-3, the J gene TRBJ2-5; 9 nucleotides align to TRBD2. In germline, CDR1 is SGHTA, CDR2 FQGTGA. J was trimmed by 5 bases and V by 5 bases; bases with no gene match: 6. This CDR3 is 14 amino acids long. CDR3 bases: TGTGCCAGCAGCCGTAGCGGGAGCGGGGAGACCCAGTACTTC. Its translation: CASSRSGSGETQYF. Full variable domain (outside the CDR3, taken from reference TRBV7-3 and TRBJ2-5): GAGVSQTPSNKVTEKGKYVELRCDPISGHTALYWYRQSLGQGPEFLIYFQGTGAADDSGLPNDRFFAVRPEGSVSTLKIQRTERGDSAVYLCASSRSGSGETQYFGPGTRLLVL.

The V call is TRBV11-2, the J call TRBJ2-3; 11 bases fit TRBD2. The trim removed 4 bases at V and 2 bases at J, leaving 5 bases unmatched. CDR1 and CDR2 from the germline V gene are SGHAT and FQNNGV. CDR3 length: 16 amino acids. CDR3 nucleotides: TGTGCCAGCAGCTCCCTAGCGGGAGGAACCACAGATACGCAGTATTTT. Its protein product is CASSSLAGGTTDTQYF.